The 3 T cell receptor beta chains given below trace back to one sample, sequenced in a study of OX40 agonist ivuxolimab in advanced cancers. Clones were sequenced by immunoSEQ multiplex PCR, and TCRdb holds only the in-frame ones, with some missing. This table has 8,500 to 14,000 clones, about 80% appearing once. Sequenced here: CD4+ or CD8+ T cells sorted from blood, sampled in a trial of the OX40 agonist ivuxolimab. All receptors derive from an adult with an advanced solid tumor such as melanoma, head and neck, liver or kidney cancer.

A single count supports this clone. The gene calls are TRBV15 and TRBJ2-2; 7 bases agree with TRBD1. The germline gives CDR1 LNHNV, CDR2 YYDKDF (reference sequence). The CDR3 runs 17 residues. J gave up 7 bases and V 1 base, and 12 bases lay outside the gene matches. CDR3 protein: CATSRGREGGTDGELFF. For the CDR3, the DNA is TGTGCCACCAGCAGAGGGAGAGAAGGGGGCACGGACGGGGAGCTGTTTTTT.

V and J are TRBV6-1 and TRBJ2-3, with TRBD2 matching over 7 bases. V gave up 0 bases and J gave up 2 bases; unmatched junction bases: 2. CDR3 length: 15 amino acids. Germline V gives CDR1 MNHNS, CDR2 SASEGT. The CDR3 nucleotides are TGTGCCAGCAGTGAAGCTGGGGGGGACACAGATACGCAGTATTTT. Residues: CASSEAGGDTDTQYF.

By sample fraction, this clone is large. The CDR3 spells CASSELGGSRYGYTF. Here the CDR3 DNA reads TGTGCCAGCAGTGAACTGGGAGGGTCTCGCTATGGCTACACCTTC. This rearrangement joins TRBV6-1 to TRBJ1-2; D uncertain. V lost 2 bases and J lost 4, with 14 bases in between. Germline V gene data show CDR1 as MNHNS and CDR2 as SASEGT. The CDR3 has 15 amino acids.